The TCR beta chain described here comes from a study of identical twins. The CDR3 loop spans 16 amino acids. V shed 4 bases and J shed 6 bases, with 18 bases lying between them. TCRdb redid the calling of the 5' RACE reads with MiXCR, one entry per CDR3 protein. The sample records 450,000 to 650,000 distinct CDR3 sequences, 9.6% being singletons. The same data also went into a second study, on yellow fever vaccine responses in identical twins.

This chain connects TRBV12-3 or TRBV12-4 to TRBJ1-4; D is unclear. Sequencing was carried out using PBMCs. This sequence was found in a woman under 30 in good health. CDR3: CASSSEFTSSDEKLFF. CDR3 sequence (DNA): TGTGCCAGCAGTTCAGAGTTCACCTCCTCGGATGAAAAACTGTTTTTT.